Presented here are 20 T cell receptor beta chains from one specimen sequenced in a study of blood T cell repertoires in COVID-19 (dated by TCRdb to 2020 to 2021). Libraries were constructed by the immunoSEQ multiplex PCR assay. What TCRdb holds here is the immuneACCESS table cut down to in-frame rearrangements. Part of the clones is not present; checked against another copy, under half of the missing clones reflect an unresolved V gene, and the others are unexplained. For this sample the table gives 110,000 to 150,000 clones, of which 85% to 90% were detected only once. Under 6.5% of the sample is held by the ten biggest clonotypes. The specimen sequenced was peripheral blood. These receptors were obtained from a human donor in a cohort sampled during active COVID-19.

V usage is TRBV3-1 (or the pseudogene TRBV3-2) and J usage is TRBJ2-7; a possible D gene is TRBD1 (7 bases). This CDR3 is 15 amino acids long. Germline loops: CDR1 LGHDT, CDR2 YNNKEL (reference sequence). With 2 bases removed from V and 3 bases from J, the gap between germline ends came to 14 bases. CDR3 coding DNA: TGTGCCAGCAGCCAAACGACAGGGAGGATCTACGAGCAGTACTTC. Encoded protein: CASSQTTGRIYEQYF.

V and J are TRBV5-1 and TRBJ2-1; 9 bases match TRBD2. The CDR3 is made up of 18 amino acids. V lost 1 base and J lost 2; bases outside the gene matches: 10. Germline CDR1 SGHRS, CDR2 YFSETQ. CDR3 sequence reads: CASSLYSGGPYPYNEQFF. As DNA, the CDR3 is TGCGCCAGCAGCTTGTATAGCGGGGGACCCTACCCCTACAATGAGCAGTTCTTC.

V gene TRBV29-1 combines with J gene TRBJ2-3, with 7 bases lining up with TRBD2. Germline V gene data show CDR1 as SQVTM and CDR2 as ANQGSEA. The CDR3 is 17 amino acids. Trimming at V came to 7 bases and at J to 0 bases, leaving 16 bases not matched to a gene. CDR3 DNA sequence: TGCAGCGGCCAACTAGCGACCAAATTCCAGAGCACAGATACGCAGTATTTT. It encodes CSGQLATKFQSTDTQYF.

The rearrangement uses TRBV10-2 and TRBJ1-1; D perhaps matches TRBD1 (5 bases). The CDR3 has 12 residues. Germline CDR1 WSHSY, CDR2 SAAADI. Trimming left V 11 bases short and J 4 bases short, with 14 bases between. CDR3 sequence (DNA): TGCGCCGGCCCGTTCGGGGGCACTGAAGCTTTCTTT. Translating it yields CAGPFGGTEAFF.

The rearrangement links TRBV7-9 to TRBJ2-1, with D perhaps TRBD2 (7 bases). This CDR3 has 16 residues. CDR1 SEHNR and CDR2 FQNEAQ come from the germline V gene (reference sequence). V dropped 0 bases and J dropped 5 bases, with 14 bases sitting between them. The chain's CDR3 is CASSLALGGLNNEQFF. The DNA for the CDR3 is TGTGCCAGCAGCTTAGCGTTAGGGGGACTAAACAATGAGCAGTTCTTC.

V usage is TRBV7-6 and J usage is TRBJ2-1; TRBD1 might be the D (5 bases). The CDR3 loop spans 15 amino acids. The ends were cut back, 1 base at V and 0 bases at J, with 7 bases in the middle. The V gene's germline CDR1 is SGHVS and CDR2 FNYEAQ. The CDR3 coding sequence is TGTGCCAGCAGCTTAGACAGGAGCTCCTACAATGAGCAGTTCTTC. Its translation: CASSLDRSSYNEQFF.

The genes are TRBV12-2 and TRBJ1-5; the table's D call, TRBD1, has no DNA check behind it. TRBV12-2 is marked as a pseudogene. The CDR3 is 18 residues long. The CDR3 loop reads CASRTGQGARGKYQPQHF. In DNA form, the CDR3 reads TGTGCAAGTCGCACGGGACAGGGGGCGCGGGGGAAGTATCAGCCCCAGCATTTT.

This clone has just one count. This chain uses TRBV2 with TRBJ2-7; D is unclear. CDR3 size: 14 residues. The germline CDR1 and CDR2 sequences are SNHLY and FYNNEI. V was cut by 2 bases and J by 2 bases, with 10 bases left in between. The CDR3: CASSEPSFPYEQYF. The CDR3 coding sequence is TGTGCCAGCAGTGAACCCAGTTTCCCCTACGAGCAGTACTTC.

This clone was counted a single time. The genes are TRBV7-8 and TRBJ2-3, with TRBD2 matching 9 bases. CDR3 length equals 16 residues. The germline CDR1 and CDR2 sequences are SGHVS and FQNEAQ. J lost 5 bases, V lost 2 bases, and 8 bases had no gene match. In nucleotides, the CDR3 is TGTGCCAGCAGCTTATCCGGCGGGAGGGCCGGAGATACGCAGTATTTT. This sequence encodes CASSLSGGRAGDTQYF.

This chain uses TRBV9 with TRBJ1-4; D not certain. The V end was cut by 4 bases, the J end by 6 bases, with 13 bases between. The CDR3 contains 14 residues. Germline V CDR1 and CDR2: SGDLS, YYNGEE. The CDR3 region has the DNA TGTGCCAGCAGCCCCCGAGGTGGTGATGAAAAACTGTTTTTT. The encoded protein is CASSPRGGDEKLFF. The entire variable domain, with the rest obtained from reference TRBV9 and TRBJ1-4, is as follows: DSGVTQTPKHLITATGQRVTLRCSPRSGDLSVYWYQQSLDQGLQFLIQYYNGEERAKGNILERFSAQQFPDLHSELNLSSLELGDSALYFCASSPRGGDEKLFFGSGTQLSVL.

The V gene is TRBV15, the J gene TRBJ2-3, with D possibly matching TRBD1 (6 bases). With 5 bases removed from V and 5 bases from J, the gap between germline ends came to 29 bases. The CDR3 sequence is 19 residues long. Germline V gene lookup returns CDR1 LNHNV and CDR2 YYDKDF (reference sequence). The chain's CDR3 is CATSPLVGLKQGRQDTQYF. CDR3 coding DNA: TGTGCCACCAGCCCCCTAGTGGGCCTAAAACAGGGACGACAAGATACGCAGTATTTT.

The V and J genes are TRBV6-6 and TRBJ1-3; possible D gene TRBD1, 6 bases. Germline loops: CDR1 MNHNY, CDR2 SVGAGI (reference sequence). The V end was cut by 6 bases, the J end by 2 bases, with 11 bases between. CDR3 length equals 14 residues. The CDR3 loop is CASRVQGTGNTIYF. CDR3 bases: TGTGCCAGCAGGGTACAGGGAACTGGAAACACCATATATTTT.

The CDR3 protein is CASSLRAGGDEQFF. Written as DNA, the CDR3 is TGTGCCAGCAGTTTAAGGGCAGGGGGCGATGAGCAGTTCTTC. V usage is TRBV27 and J usage is TRBJ2-1, with TRBD1 matching over 8 bases. This CDR3 is 14 amino acids long. V shed 2 bases and J 8 bases; nucleotides not matched to a gene: 5. Germline values: CDR1 MNHEY, CDR2 SMNVEV (reference sequence).

This chain links TRBV5-1 with TRBJ1-2; D ambiguous. Per the germline V gene, CDR1 is SGHRS and CDR2 is YFSETQ. Deletions cut 5 bases from V and 7 bases from J, with 12 bases between. The CDR3 has 12 amino acids. For the CDR3, the DNA is TGCGCCAGCAGTTGGGAGGGCTTTGGCTACACCTTC. It translates to CASSWEGFGYTF.

The V and J genes are TRBV9 and TRBJ1-1; D unclear. There are 14 residues in the CDR3. Germline loops: CDR1 SGDLS, CDR2 YYNGEE. The germline V and J ends were trimmed by 2 bases and 5 bases, with 13 bases remaining between them. CDR3 sequence reads: CASSVEGGSTEAFF. The CDR3, as DNA: TGTGCCAGCAGCGTTGAGGGAGGAAGTACTGAAGCTTTCTTT.

The CDR3 sequence: CASSTGTDNEQFF. As DNA, the CDR3 is TGCGCCAGCAGCACCGGGACAGACAATGAGCAGTTCTTC. The chain carries TRBV5-1 and TRBJ2-1; 7 positions agree with TRBD1. Trimming at V came to 4 bases and at J to 5 bases, leaving 3 bases not matched to a gene. The CDR3 sequence is 13 residues long. Germline V gene lookup returns CDR1 SGHRS and CDR2 YFSETQ.

This clone was counted a single time. The chain joins TRBV4-1 to TRBJ2-1, with D possibly being TRBD2 (5 bases). V was trimmed by 1 base and J by 10 bases, leaving 20 bases between them. Germline CDR1 reads MGHRA; CDR2 reads YSYEKL. The CDR3 extends over 16 amino acids. Here the CDR3 DNA reads TGCGCCAGCAGCCAAGGTTTAGAGCGGACCCGGAGCGAGCAGTTCTTC. This gives the protein CASSQGLERTRSEQFF.

This chain links TRBV2 with TRBJ2-7; 11 positions agree with TRBD2. The CDR3 has 14 amino acids. Germline V gene sequence: CDR1 SNHLY, CDR2 FYNNEI. V lost 6 bases, J lost 4 bases, and 5 bases stayed unmatched. The CDR3 sequence is CASRTSSGRYEQYF. The DNA for the CDR3 is TGTGCCAGCAGGACTTCTAGCGGGAGGTACGAGCAGTACTTC.

This clone was detected once. The chain employs TRBV27 and TRBJ2-3, with TRBD1 matching 10 bases. J lost 4 bases, V lost 5 bases, and 9 bases had no gene match. CDR1 MNHEY and CDR2 SMNVEV come from the germline V gene (reference sequence). The CDR3 is 16 residues long. The CDR3 region has the DNA TGTGCCAGCAGTCATCCGGGACAGGGGCTAGCAGATACGCAGTATTTT. Translating gives CASSHPGQGLADTQYF.

The chain carries TRBV11-2 and TRBJ1-6; D uncertain. Trimming shortened V by 1 base and J by 7 bases, and 8 bases separated the two germline ends. The CDR3 totals 14 residues. Per the germline V gene, CDR1 is SGHAT and CDR2 is FQNNGV. Here the CDR3 DNA reads TGTGCCAGCAGCTTAGGTCCGGGGAATTCACCCCTCCACTTT. Its translation: CASSLGPGNSPLHF.